This note documents a single T cell receptor beta chain sequence. The sample is drawn from a study of blood T cell repertoires in COVID-19. Turning to the study itself: The analysed material was cDNA or gDNA that came from T cells, B-cell-depleted T cells, or PBMCs.

The method was immunoSEQ multiplex PCR; TCRdb's version includes in-frame clones alone and lacks a portion of them. In the table there are about 270,000 clones, 85% of which are singletons. The source is a human donor in a cohort sampled during active COVID-19. Material for sequencing was peripheral blood.

CDR3 in amino acids: CSVRQGNQPQHF. The CDR3, as DNA: TGCAGCGTTAGACAGGGGAATCAGCCCCAGCATTTT. This sequence joins TRBV29-1 and TRBJ1-5, with 8 bases matching TRBD1. Germline trimming cut 5 bases from V and 4 bases from J; bases unmatched to any gene: 1. The CDR3 covers 12 residues. Looked up from germline, CDR1 is SQVTM and CDR2 is ANQGSEA. The full variable domain, rest sourced from reference TRBV29-1 and TRBJ1-5, is SAVISQKPSRDICQRGTSLTIQCQVDSQVTMMFWYRQQPGQSLTLIATANQGSEATYESGFVIDKFPISRPNLTFSTLTVSNMSPEDSSIYLCSVRQGNQPQHFGDGTRLSIL.